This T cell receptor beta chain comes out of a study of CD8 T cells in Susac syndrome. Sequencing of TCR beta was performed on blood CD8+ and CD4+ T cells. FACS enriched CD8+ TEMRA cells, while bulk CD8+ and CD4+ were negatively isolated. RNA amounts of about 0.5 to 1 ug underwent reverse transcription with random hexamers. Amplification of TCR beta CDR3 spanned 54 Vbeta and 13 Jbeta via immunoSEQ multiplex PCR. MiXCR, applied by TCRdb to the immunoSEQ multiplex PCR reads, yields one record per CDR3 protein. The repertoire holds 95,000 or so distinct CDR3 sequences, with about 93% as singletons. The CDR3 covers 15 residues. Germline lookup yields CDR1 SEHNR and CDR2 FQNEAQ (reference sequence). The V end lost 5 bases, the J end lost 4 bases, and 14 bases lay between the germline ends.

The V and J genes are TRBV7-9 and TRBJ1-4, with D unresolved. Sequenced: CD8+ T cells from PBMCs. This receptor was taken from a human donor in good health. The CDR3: CASSPAGGFNEKLFF. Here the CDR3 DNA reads TGTGCCAGCAGCCCGGCGGGCGGCTTTAATGAAAAACTGTTTTTT.